This T cell receptor beta chain was observed in a study of shared clonotypes between healthy human individuals. The wider study: Contributing individuals were two females and three males aged 18 to 49.

Concerning this clone itself: Its antigen is undetermined.

Germline V lookup: CDR1 SGHRS, CDR2 YFSETQ. Trimming took off 3 bases at V and 6 bases at J, with 7 bases between the two ends. The CDR3 runs 12 residues. Points from the study as a whole: When compared with the clonotypes that were shared by all four sorted-subset donors, the non-shared clonotypes turned out to have lower generation probabilities. Despite large depth, sorted-subset datasets appeared incompletely sequenced.

Per sorted-subset replicate PCR, input was 150 to 250 ng DNA, representing some 30,000 T cell genomes. Profiling relied on immunoSEQ multiplex PCR, and the TCRdb table lists in-frame clones only, not all of them. The profile shows about 380,000 clones, approximately 97% of them singletons. The clonotype originates from a man aged 25-45 years in good health. The sample consisted of memory CD8+ T cells sorted from blood. Subset indicated: CD45RO+ cells pooled with CCR7-negative TemRA cells. The chain combines TRBV5-1 with TRBJ2-1; perhaps TRBD2 as D (5 bases). CDR3 coding DNA: TGCGCCAGCAGCTGGGCGGGCAATGAGCAGTTCTTC. It codes for CASSWAGNEQFF.